These 5 T cell receptor beta chains originate from one sample sequenced in a study of post-analysis software for immune sequencing data. Their antigens are not known. Points from the study as a whole: Five or six TRBV segments were significantly more frequent in patients than in controls. TRBV5-6, TRBV5-1 and TRBV20-1 were among these segments.

Researchers reported that TCR beta cDNA libraries carried unique molecular identifiers. MiXCR was run by TCRdb on the PCR reads, yielding one entry per CDR3 protein. The profile shows about 820,000 distinct CDR3 sequences, approximately 50% of them singletons. The material sequenced was blood. All receptors derive from a girl aged 5-17 years with multiple sclerosis.

The rearrangement links TRBV6-5 to TRBJ1-4; 10 bases agree with TRBD1. Germline trimming cut 4 bases from V and 7 bases from J; bases unmatched to any gene: 15. CDR1 and CDR2 from the germline V gene are MNHEY and SVGAGI. The CDR3 is made up of 18 amino acids. CDR3 sequence (DNA): TGTGCCAGCAGTTCTGGGACAGGGGCCCGCCTTAGGGCTGAAAAACTGTTTTTT. Its protein is CASSSGTGARLRAEKLFF.

The chain recombines TRBV5-6 with TRBJ2-3, with D tentatively TRBD1 (6 bases). The CDR3 is 16 amino acids. Germline lookup yields CDR1 SGHDT and CDR2 YYEEEE. The V gene lost 0 bases and the J gene lost 7 bases, with 18 bases spanning the gap. CDR3 sequence: CASSLAGQGYRNTQYF. As DNA, the CDR3 is TGTGCCAGCAGCTTGGCCGGGCAGGGGTATAGAAATACGCAGTATTTT.

The chain couples TRBV29-1 to TRBJ1-2; D unclear. The V gene lost 3 bases and the J gene lost 0 bases, with 8 bases spanning the gap. Germline loops: CDR1 SQVTM, CDR2 ANQGSEA. CDR3 length equals 13 residues. CDR3 sequence: CSVDSDANYGYTF. Written as DNA, the CDR3 is TGCAGCGTTGATTCTGACGCTAACTATGGCTACACCTTC.

The chain recombines TRBV2 with TRBJ1-2; D remains ambiguous. CDR1 and CDR2 from the germline V gene are SNHLY and FYNNEI. Trimming pared 0 bases from V and 2 bases from J, leaving 7 bases between. The CDR3 has 14 residues. The CDR3 reads CASSEALGNYGYTF. For the CDR3, the DNA is TGTGCCAGCAGTGAAGCTTTGGGCAACTATGGCTACACCTTC.

The count of this clonotype is one. One junction end does not reproduce the germline sequence, and a read error may be involved. The chain combines TRBV29-1 with TRBJ2-3; possibly TRBD2 for D (5 bases). The CDR3 extends over 16 amino acids. Germline V gives CDR1 SQVTM, CDR2 ANQGSEA. As DNA, the CDR3 is TGCAGCGTTGGCCCGCTACATACTCCTAGCACAGATACGCGGTATTTT. Protein sequence: CSVGPLHTPSTDTRYF.